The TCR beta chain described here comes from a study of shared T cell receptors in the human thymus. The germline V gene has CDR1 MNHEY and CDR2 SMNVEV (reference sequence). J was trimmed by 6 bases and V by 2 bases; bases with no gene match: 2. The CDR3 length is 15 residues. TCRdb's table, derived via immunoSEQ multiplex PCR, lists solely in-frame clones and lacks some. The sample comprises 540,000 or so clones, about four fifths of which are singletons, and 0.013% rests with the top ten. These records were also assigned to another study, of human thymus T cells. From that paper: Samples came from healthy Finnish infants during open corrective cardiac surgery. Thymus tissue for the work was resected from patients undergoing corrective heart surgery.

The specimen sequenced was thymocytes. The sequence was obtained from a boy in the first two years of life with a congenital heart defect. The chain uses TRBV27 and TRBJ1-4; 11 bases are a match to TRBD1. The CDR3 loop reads CASSLRDRGYEKLFF. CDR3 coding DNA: TGTGCCAGCAGTTTACGGGACAGGGGGTATGAAAAACTGTTTTTT.